This T cell receptor (beta chain) was obtained from a study of CD8+CD57+ T cells in acquired aplastic anemia (dated by TCRdb to 2017 to 2018). Context from the whole study: On average, sorted CD4+ and CD8+ cells yielded around 3.4 ug of extracted DNA, with a range of roughly 0.17 to 27.4 ug. An average of roughly 10 million reads for CD4+ cells and under 13 million reads for CD8+ cells was obtained from healthy donor samples. General study outcomes and caveats: CD8+ Simpson's diversity did not differ significantly between patients and healthy controls (P=0.060). About 28 CD8+ CDR3 sequences were found in both patients and controls but appeared to be highly expressed in patients and within the immunodominant clones of the patients.

Comments on this clonotype: The specificity of this receptor is unknown. No quality values exist for individual bases; no much larger clone is one base distant.

Genomic DNA was used as template for profiling of TCR beta VDJ combinations and CDR3 sequences. TCR repertoire sequencing was run on an Illumina HiSeq 2000. The original methods were these. TRBV/TRBJ rearrangement plots, CDR3 size and DJ length profiles, and Simpson's diversity index were used to evaluate the repertoires. The most abundant DNA sequence in the deep sequencing data was taken as the immunodominant clone. CDR3 amino acid sequences were checked for sharing across subjects and were also compared against the VDJdb database and published repertoires. Through fastp at Q25 and MiXCR, TCRdb rebuilt clones from the public reads, retaining in-frame beta chains. Rows matching on CDR3 protein sequence are summarized as one entry with the most common DNA and genes. The authors' filters were not applied to this entry. For this sample there are 50,000 to 65,000 distinct CDR3 sequences; 55% appear just once. The ten largest clones take up 2.5% of the sample.

V is cut back by 4 bases and J by 2 bases, with 9 bases in the junction unmatched. Based on the germline V gene, the CDR1 and CDR2 sequences are ENHRY and SYGVKD. The CDR3 starts with the cysteine, ends with the phenylalanine, and has 16 residues. Of all the DNA, just the CDR3 is kept, 48 bases in frame from base 1. In this study, sorted CD4+ and CD8+ T cells from the blood of healthy subjects and of severe aplastic anemia patients had their TCR repertoires deep-sequenced. Ficoll-Paque density gradient centrifugation was used to isolate peripheral blood mononuclear cells. CD4+ and CD8+ T cells were sorted by FACS or magnetic beads before DNA extraction.

This receptor was identified in a human donor in good health, serving as a control. The sample taken for sequencing was sorted CD4+, CD8+, or CD8+CD57+ T cells (not recorded which) from PBMCs. The rearranged chain carries TRBV10-3 and TRBJ2-7; TRBD2 lines up with 9 middle nucleotides. The CDR3 region has the sequence CAISARASGTTYEQYF. The DNA is as follows: TGTGCCATCAGTGCTAGGGCTAGCGGGACGACCTACGAGCAGTACTTC.